The T cell receptor (beta chain) described here comes from a study of vaccination effects on CD4 cells after COVID-19. Measured with immunoSEQ multiplex PCR; TCRdb has only the in-frame clones, and not every one. The sample consists of 60,000 to 90,000 clones, about 80% of them appearing once. The V end lost 0 bases, the J end lost 5 bases, and 10 bases lay between the germline ends. CDR3 length: 15 residues. CDR1 and CDR2 (germline): SGHDN, FVKESK. This clone has more than one count but fewer than ten. Its specificity is unknown. After expansion with viral peptide pools in the ViraFEST assay, antigen-specific CD4+ T cells were sequenced. At the end of over 8 days of culture, CD4+ T cells were isolated. It was two doses of either the BNT162b2 or mRNA-1273 vaccine that participants received. Half the medium was swapped for IL-2 medium on days 3 and 7.

J is TRBJ1-4 and V is TRBV14; D is unclear. The TCR comes from a human donor who received a COVID-19 vaccine. Specimen: CD4+ T cells from PBMCs cultured with HCoV-229E spike peptides, collected after COVID-19 vaccination. The CDR3: CASSQDRPENEKLFF. The CDR3, as DNA: TGTGCCAGCAGCCAAGACCGACCGGAGAATGAAAAACTGTTTTTT.